Included here is one TCR beta chain sequence, with context. Antigen unknown. The time point here: newly diagnosed GD, antithyroid drugs for less than 3 months. PBMC RNA was the source of the TCR library. This sample stems from a study of regulatory T cells in long-lasting Graves disease. Study overall: Graves' patients with a new diagnosis had received antithyroid drugs under 3 months. Study conclusions and caveats: TRBV28, TRBJ1-2 and TRBJ2-5 emerged as the favored segments in persistent disease. Persistent patients shared more public clonotypes (around 3,000) than new patients (approximately 1,000).

This CDR3 has 15 residues. The germline gives CDR1 SGDLS, CDR2 YYNGEE. Trimming at V came to 0 bases and at J to 0 bases, leaving 3 bases not matched to a gene. Assembly of TCR beta libraries relied on iRepertoire HTBI primers together with Arm-PCR of CDR3 regions. TCRdb reanalysed the multiplex PCR reads using MiXCR and keeps one entry per CDR3 protein. The sample contains roughly 610,000 distinct CDR3 sequences, 16% of which appear only once. Separately, the same data were catalogued under a study of T cells in Graves' hyperthyroidism and ophthalmopathy. That publication notes: Absent ophthalmopathy progression within 18 months defined stable Graves' hyperthyroidism.

The sample consisted of peripheral blood mononuclear cells (PBMCs), taken at new diagnosis, from a patient treated with antithyroid drugs. This TCR was recovered from a man between 18 and 29 years old with Graves disease. The chain links TRBV9 to TRBJ2-7, with TRBD1 matching 7 bases. The CDR3 here is CASSVGAGGSYEQYF. CDR3 DNA sequence: TGTGCCAGCAGCGTAGGGGCAGGGGGCTCCTACGAGCAGTACTTC.